This T cell receptor (beta chain) was observed in a study of Graves' ophthalmopathy and Graves' hyperthyroidism. The germline CDR1 and CDR2 sequences are SGDLS and YYNGEE. This CDR3 contains 14 residues. V lost 9 bases and J lost 0; bases outside the gene matches: 4. The authors amplified TCR beta CDR3 regions, and they did so from RNA transcripts for repertoire sequencing. In the first round, RT-PCR was carried out with HTBI primers, and a multiplex PCR formed the second round. MiXCR, applied by TCRdb to the multiplex PCR reads, yields one record per CDR3 protein. The data contain a few hundred thousand distinct CDR3 sequences, roughly 20% of them singletons. This clonotype was counted only a few times.

This TCR was sampled from a woman aged 18-35 years with stable Graves' hyperthyroidism. The specimen was peripheral blood. This rearrangement joins TRBV9 to TRBJ2-2; 8 nucleotides line up with TRBD1. The CDR3 DNA reads as TGTGCCACCACGACAGGGGCGAACACCGGGGAGCTGTTTTTT. It specifies CATTTGANTGELFF.